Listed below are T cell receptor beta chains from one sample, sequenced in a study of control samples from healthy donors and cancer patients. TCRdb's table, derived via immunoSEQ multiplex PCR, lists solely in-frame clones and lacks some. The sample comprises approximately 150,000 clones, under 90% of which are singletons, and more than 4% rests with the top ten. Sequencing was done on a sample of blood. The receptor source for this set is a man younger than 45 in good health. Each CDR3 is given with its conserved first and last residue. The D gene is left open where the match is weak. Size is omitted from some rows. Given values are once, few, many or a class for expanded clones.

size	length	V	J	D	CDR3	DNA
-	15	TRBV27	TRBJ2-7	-	CASSLSFGLTYEQYF	TGTGCCAGCAGTTTATCGTTCGGTCTAACCTACGAGCAGTACTTC
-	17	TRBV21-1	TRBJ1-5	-	CASSRRGGKTRGRGQHF	TGTGCCAGCAGCCGACGCGGGGGAAAGACCCGGGGGAGAGGCCAGCATTTT
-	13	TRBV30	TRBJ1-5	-	CAWSVGRNQPQHF	TGTGCCTGGAGTGTTGGTAGAAATCAGCCCCAGCATTTT
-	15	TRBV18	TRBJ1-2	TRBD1	CASSERQGANYGYTF	TGTGCCAGCTCCGAGAGGCAGGGGGCCAACTATGGCTACACCTTC
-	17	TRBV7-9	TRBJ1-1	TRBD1	CASSSDDRGSVNTEAFF	TGTGCCAGCAGTTCGGACGACAGGGGTTCCGTGAACACTGAAGCTTTCTTT
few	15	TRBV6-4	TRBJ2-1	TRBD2	CASSDSSGGADEQFF	TGTGCCAGCAGTGACTCTAGCGGGGGGGCGGATGAGCAGTTCTTC
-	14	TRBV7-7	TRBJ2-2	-	CASSPGVIAGELFF	TGTGCTAGCAGCCCAGGGGTAATTGCCGGGGAGCTGTTTTTT
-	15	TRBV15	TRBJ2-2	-	CATSRDGPFGGELFF	TGTGCCACCAGCAGAGACGGCCCCTTCGGCGGGGAGCTGTTTTTT
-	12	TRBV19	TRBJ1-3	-	CASSAVGNTIYF	TGTGCCAGTAGTGCAGTTGGAAACACCATATATTTT
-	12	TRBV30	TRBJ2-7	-	CAWSVGNYEQYF	TGTGCCTGGAGCGTAGGGAACTACGAGCAGTACTTC
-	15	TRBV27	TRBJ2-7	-	CASSQVWGRRNEQYF	TGTGCCAGCAGTCAAGTATGGGGGCGTCGGAACGAGCAGTACTTC
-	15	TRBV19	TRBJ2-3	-	CASSARTYLGDTQYF	TGTGCCAGTAGTGCCCGGACTTACCTGGGGGATACGCAGTATTTT
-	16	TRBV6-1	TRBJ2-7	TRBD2	CASSEAAGGRSYEQYF	TGTGCCAGCAGTGAAGCGGCGGGGGGACGGTCGTACGAGCAGTACTTC
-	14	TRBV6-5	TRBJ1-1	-	CASNTVKGATEAFF	TGTGCCAGCAATACAGTAAAGGGCGCCACTGAAGCTTTCTTT
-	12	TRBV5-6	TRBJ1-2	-	CASSLDWGGYTF	TGTGCCAGCAGCTTAGATTGGGGGGGCTACACCTTC
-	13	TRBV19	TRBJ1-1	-	CASSPRPPTEAFF	TGTGCCAGTAGTCCTAGACCGCCCACTGAAGCTTTCTTT
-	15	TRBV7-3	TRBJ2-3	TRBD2	CASSLAGGLGDTQYF	TGTGCCAGCAGCTTAGCGGGGGGACTGGGAGATACGCAGTATTTT
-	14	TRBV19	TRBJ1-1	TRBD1	CASTSDRGGTEAFF	TGTGCCAGTACCTCAGACAGGGGGGGAACTGAAGCTTTCTTT
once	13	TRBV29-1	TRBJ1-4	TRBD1	CSVGRAGGEKLFF	TGCAGCGTTGGGCGAGCAGGGGGTGAAAAACTGTTTTTT
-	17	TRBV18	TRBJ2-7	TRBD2	CASSPIGSGRSTYEQYF	TGTGCCAGCTCTCCGATAGGAAGCGGGAGGTCGACCTACGAGCAGTACTTC
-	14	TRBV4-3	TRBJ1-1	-	CASSLTGSRAEAFF	TGCGCCAGCAGCCTCACAGGGTCCCGAGCTGAAGCTTTCTTT
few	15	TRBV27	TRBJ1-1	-	CASSLMTAKNTEAFF	TGTGCCAGCAGTTTAATGACAGCCAAGAACACTGAAGCTTTCTTT
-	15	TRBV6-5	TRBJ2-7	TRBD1	CASSSDRGPIYEQYF	TGTGCCAGCAGCTCGGACAGGGGACCGATATACGAGCAGTACTTC
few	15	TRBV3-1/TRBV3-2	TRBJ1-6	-	CASSQEAGEVSPLHF	TGTGCCAGCAGCCAAGAGGCAGGGGAGGTTTCACCCCTCCACTTT
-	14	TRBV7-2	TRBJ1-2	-	CASSSGGGNYGYTF	TGTGCCAGCAGCTCCGGTGGGGGGAACTATGGCTACACCTTC
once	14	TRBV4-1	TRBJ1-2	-	CASSQVSQTGYYTF	TGCGCCAGCAGCCAAGTGTCGCAGACAGGTTACTACACCTTC
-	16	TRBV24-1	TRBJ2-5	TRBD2	CATSDGTSSWQETQYF	TGTGCCACCAGTGATGGGACTAGCTCCTGGCAAGAGACCCAGTACTTC
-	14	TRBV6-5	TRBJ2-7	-	CASSYSTRGHEQYF	TGTGCCAGCAGTTACTCGACCAGGGGCCACGAGCAGTACTTC
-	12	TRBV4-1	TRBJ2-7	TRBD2	CASSHGTSGQYF	TGCGCCAGCAGCCATGGAACTAGCGGGCAGTACTTC
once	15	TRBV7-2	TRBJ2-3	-	CASSLAGWGTDTQYF	TGTGCCAGCAGCTTAGCAGGGTGGGGCACAGATACGCAGTATTTT
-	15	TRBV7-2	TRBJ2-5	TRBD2	CASSSNRLAGGTQYF	TGTGCCAGCAGCTCAAACAGACTAGCGGGGGGCACCCAGTACTTC
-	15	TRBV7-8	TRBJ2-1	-	CASRESHRAENEQFF	TGTGCCAGCAGAGAATCACACAGGGCGGAGAATGAGCAGTTCTTC
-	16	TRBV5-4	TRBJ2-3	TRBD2	CASSLPSGGNTDTQYF	TGTGCCAGCAGCTTGCCTAGCGGGGGCAACACAGATACGCAGTATTTT
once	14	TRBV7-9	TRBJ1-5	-	CASGPGTGNQPQHF	TGTGCCAGCGGACCCGGGACGGGCAATCAGCCCCAGCATTTT
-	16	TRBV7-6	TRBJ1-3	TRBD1	CASSLTGTALGNTIYF	TGTGCCAGCAGCTTAACCGGGACAGCTCTGGGAAACACCATATATTTT
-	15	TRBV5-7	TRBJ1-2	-	CASSLASRPNYGYTF	TGTGCCAGCAGCTTGGCAAGTCGACCTAACTATGGCTACACCTTC
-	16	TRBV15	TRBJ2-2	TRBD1	CATGDRGRLNTGELFF	TGTGCCACCGGCGACAGGGGTCGTTTAAACACCGGGGAGCTGTTTTTT
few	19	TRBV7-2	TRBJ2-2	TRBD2	CASSLFAVRTSGNTGELFF	TGTGCCAGCAGCTTATTCGCAGTTAGAACTAGCGGGAACACCGGGGAGCTGTTTTTT
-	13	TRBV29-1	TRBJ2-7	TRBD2	CSVVAGNTYEQYF	TGCAGCGTTGTAGCGGGGAATACCTACGAGCAGTACTTC
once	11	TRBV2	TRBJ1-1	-	CASSVNTEAFF	TGTGCCAGCAGTGTTAACACTGAAGCTTTCTTT
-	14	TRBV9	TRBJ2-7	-	CASSPRTRVYEQYF	TGTGCCAGCAGCCCCCGGACAAGGGTTTACGAGCAGTACTTC
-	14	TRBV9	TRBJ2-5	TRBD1	CASSVATRGETQYF	TGTGCCAGCAGCGTAGCGACCAGGGGGGAGACCCAGTACTTC
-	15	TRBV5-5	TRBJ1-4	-	CASSLGHSTNEKLFF	TGTGCCAGCAGCTTGGGTCACAGTACTAATGAAAAACTGTTTTTT
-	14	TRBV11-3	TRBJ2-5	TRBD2	CASSSWAGVETQYF	TGTGCCAGCAGTTCCTGGGCGGGAGTGGAGACCCAGTACTTC
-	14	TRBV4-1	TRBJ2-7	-	CASSQGGQQGRQYF	TGCGCCAGCAGCCAAGGGGGACAACAGGGAAGGCAGTACTTC
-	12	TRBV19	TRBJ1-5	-	CASKDGRQPQHF	TGTGCCAGTAAGGACGGACGGCAGCCCCAGCATTTT
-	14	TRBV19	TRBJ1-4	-	CASSIWAENEKLFF	TGTGCCAGTAGTATATGGGCGGAAAATGAAAAACTGTTTTTT
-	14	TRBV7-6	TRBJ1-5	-	CASSLAGSGQPQHF	TGTGCCAGCAGCTTAGCAGGGTCCGGGCAGCCCCAGCATTTT
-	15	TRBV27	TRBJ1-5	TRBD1	CASSNRGLSNQPQHF	TGTGCCAGCAGCAACAGGGGTTTGAGCAATCAGCCCCAGCATTTT
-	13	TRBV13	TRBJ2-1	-	CASSSDYYNEQFF	TGTGCCAGCAGCTCGGACTACTACAATGAGCAGTTCTTC
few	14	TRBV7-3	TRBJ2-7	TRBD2	CASSPGLAGGPLYF	TGTGCCAGCAGCCCCGGACTAGCGGGGGGCCCTCTGTACTTC
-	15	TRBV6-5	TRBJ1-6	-	CASSYSQGMNSPLHF	TGTGCCAGCAGTTACTCGCAGGGTATGAATTCACCCCTCCACTTT
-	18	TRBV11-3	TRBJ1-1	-	CASSVSATGRGKNTEAFF	TGTGCCAGCAGCGTTAGCGCGACCGGGCGGGGGAAGAACACTGAAGCTTTCTTT